These 27 T cell receptor beta chains came from one sample sequenced in a study of vaccination effects on CD4 cells after COVID-19. Clones were sequenced by immunoSEQ multiplex PCR, and TCRdb holds only the in-frame ones, with some missing. The sample shows just under 45,000 clones, roughly 79% of them seen only once. Antigen-specific CD4+ T cells expanded by the ViraFEST assay with viral peptide pools were then sequenced. A 10-day culture period preceded the isolation of CD4+ T cells. Negative nucleocapsid antibody tests before and after vaccination confirmed no previous SARS-CoV-2 infection. No antigen has been identified for these receptors. This sample comprised CD4+ T cells from PBMCs cultured with SARS-CoV-2 spike peptides, obtained before COVID-19 vaccination. These receptor sequences come from a human donor who received a COVID-19 vaccine.

The CDR3 sequence: CSVERTSRDTQYF. In DNA, the CDR3 is TGCAGCGTTGAAAGGACTAGTCGGGATACGCAGTATTTT. This chain uses TRBV29-1 with TRBJ2-3; 7 positions match TRBD2. Germline CDR1 SQVTM, CDR2 ANQGSEA. After removal of 2 bases from V and 6 bases from J, the junction contained 5 bases not matched to a gene. This CDR3 contains 13 residues.

This clone was seen a few times. The rearrangement uses TRBV7-8 and TRBJ2-7; D is perhaps TRBD1 or TRBD2 (6 bases each). Germline V gene sequence: CDR1 SGHVS, CDR2 FQNEAQ. The CDR3 totals 14 residues. V shed 0 bases and J shed 2 bases, with 8 bases lying between them. This CDR3 reads CASSLAGGAYEQYV. CDR3 sequence (DNA): TGTGCCAGCAGCTTAGCGGGGGGCGCCTACGAGCAGTACGTC.

This rearrangement joins TRBV18 to TRBJ2-6; 11 bases map to TRBD1. Germline V gene data show CDR1 as KGHSH and CDR2 as LQKENI. The CDR3 extends over 18 amino acids. Trimming removed 6 bases from V and 2 bases from J; junction bases left unmatched: 9. The CDR3 coding sequence is TGTGCCAGCTCCCAGGTAGGGACAGGGGGTCCTGGGGCCAACGTCCTGACTTTC. Translation: CASSQVGTGGPGANVLTF.

The chain has TRBV7-2 and TRBJ2-1; D is unresolved. Germline V gene lookup returns CDR1 SGHTA and CDR2 FQGNSA. Trimming took off 0 bases at V and 6 bases at J, with 0 bases between the two ends. The CDR3 covers 11 residues. The CDR3 sequence is CASSLANEQFF. In nucleotides, the CDR3 is TGTGCCAGCAGCTTAGCCAATGAGCAGTTCTTC.

This sequence joins TRBV29-1 and TRBJ2-7; D may be TRBD2 (6 bases). The germline CDR1 and CDR2 sequences are SQVTM and ANQGSEA. The ends were cut back, 6 bases at V and 12 bases at J, with 18 bases in the middle. CDR3 length: 11 residues. The chain's CDR3 is CSVDLGGGVYV. The CDR3 bases are TGCAGCGTGGACCTCGGTGGCGGGGTGTACGTC.

The V gene is TRBV4-3, the J gene TRBJ2-2; weak D call: TRBD1 (6 bases). V lost 4 bases and J 5 bases, leaving 11 bases between the germline ends. Germline V gene sequence: CDR1 LGHNA, CDR2 YSLEER. CDR3 size: 14 residues. The CDR3 DNA follows: TGCGCCAGCAGCCTCTTACAGGGTACCGGGGAGCTGTTTTTT. Translation: CASSLLQGTGELFF.

V gene TRBV20-1 combines with J gene TRBJ1-3; D gene uncertain. The CDR3 contains 11 residues. Looked up from germline, CDR1 is DFQATT and CDR2 is SNEGSKA (reference sequence). Trimming cost V 6 bases and J 4 bases, with 7 bases left between them. DNA for the CDR3: TGCAGTGCAGATGCAGGAAACACCATATATTTT. This encodes CSADAGNTIYF.

This chain joins TRBV7-2 and TRBJ2-1, with 11 bases matching TRBD2. This CDR3 comprises 15 residues. With V trimmed by 5 bases and J by 6 bases, 6 bases remained unmatched. Germline V gene sequence: CDR1 SGHTA, CDR2 FQGNSA. The CDR3 region is CASSLRTSGRNEQFF. The CDR3 nucleotides are TGTGCCAGCAGCCTTCGGACTAGCGGGCGCAATGAGCAGTTCTTC.

This clone was found a few times. This sequence joins TRBV5-4 and TRBJ2-7; D call uncertain. The V end was cut by 1 base, the J end by 4 bases, with 6 bases between. CDR3 length: 12 amino acids. CDR1 SGHNT and CDR2 YYREEE come from the germline V gene (reference sequence). CDR3: CASSLNGYEQYV. The CDR3 DNA reads as TGTGCCAGCAGCTTGAACGGTTACGAGCAGTACGTC.

V and J are TRBV9 and TRBJ2-1, with D unresolved. Germline V gives CDR1 SGDLS, CDR2 YYNGEE. V lost 0 bases and J lost 9, with 16 bases in between. The CDR3 has 15 residues. The DNA for the CDR3 is TGTGCCAGCAGCGTAGACCCCAGGCAACTTGGTGAGCAGTTCTTC. This translates into CASSVDPRQLGEQFF.

The chain recombines TRBV5-1 with TRBJ2-1; possibly TRBD1 or TRBD2 for D (5 bases each). Germline V CDR1 and CDR2: SGHRS, YFSETQ. The germline V and J ends were trimmed by 2 bases and 7 bases, with 13 bases remaining between them. This CDR3 region has 14 residues. The CDR3 is CASSFQGDFNEQFF. In nucleotides, the CDR3 is TGCGCCAGCAGCTTCCAGGGAGATTTTAATGAGCAGTTCTTC.

This clone was seen a single time. V usage is TRBV2 and J usage is TRBJ1-2; D uncertain. The V gene lost 0 bases and the J gene lost 7 bases, with 6 bases spanning the gap. CDR3 length equals 12 residues. Germline V CDR1 and CDR2: SNHLY, FYNNEI. The CDR3 loop reads CASSEARVGYTF. CDR3 sequence (DNA): TGTGCCAGCAGTGAAGCAAGGGTTGGCTACACCTTC.

Only one count was recorded for this clone. V gene TRBV5-1 combines with J gene TRBJ2-1; D unresolved. The length of the CDR3 is 15 residues. The V gene's germline CDR1 is SGHRS and CDR2 YFSETQ. V lost 4 bases to trimming and J lost 0 bases, with 11 bases between them. CDR3 residues: CASSHTESSYNEQFF. The CDR3 coding sequence is TGCGCCAGCAGCCACACAGAGAGCTCCTACAATGAGCAGTTCTTC.

The gene calls are TRBV19 and TRBJ2-1; the match to TRBD1 covers 9 bases. The CDR3 is 15 amino acids. Germline V lookup: CDR1 LNHDA, CDR2 SQIVND (reference sequence). J was trimmed by 4 bases and V by 4 bases; bases with no gene match: 5. The CDR3 region has the DNA TGTGCCAGTAGTACAGACAGGGGGGCATACAATGAGCAGTTCTTC. Its protein is CASSTDRGAYNEQFF. The entire variable domain, with the rest obtained from reference TRBV19 and TRBJ2-1, is as follows: DGGITQSPKYLFRKEGQNVTLSCEQNLNHDAMYWYRQDPGQGLRLIYYSQIVNDFQKGDIAEGYSVSREKKESFPLTVTSAQKNPTAFYLCASSTDRGAYNEQFFGPGTRLTVL.

This clone was found once. The chain employs TRBV13 and TRBJ2-7; 8 bases agree with TRBD2. J gave up 6 bases and V 8 bases, and 12 bases lay outside the gene matches. The germline gives CDR1 PRHDT, CDR2 FYEKMQ (reference sequence). This CDR3 has 14 amino acids. CDR3 residues: CASEIIYRGGEQYV. The DNA of the CDR3 is TGTGCCAGCGAAATCATCTACCGGGGGGGCGAGCAGTACGTC.

The J gene is TRBJ2-2, the V gene TRBV5-5; 7 positions match TRBD1. CDR1 and CDR2 from the germline V gene are SGHKS and YYEKEE (reference sequence). The V segment lost 3 bases and the J segment 3 bases; nucleotides outside the gene matches: 5. The CDR3 loop spans 15 amino acids. The CDR3 DNA is TGTGCCAGCAGCTCCTCGACAGGGTACACCGGGGAGCTGTTTTTT. It specifies CASSSSTGYTGELFF.

The V gene is TRBV7-2, the J gene TRBJ1-2, with 8 bases fitting TRBD1. The V segment lost 5 bases and the J segment 2 bases; nucleotides outside the gene matches: 1. There are 13 residues in the CDR3. CDR1 is SGHTA, CDR2 FQGNSA, per germline. The CDR3 spells CASSRTGNYGYTF. Written as DNA, the CDR3 is TGTGCCAGCAGCCGGACAGGGAACTATGGCTACACCTTC.

V and J are TRBV7-3 and TRBJ2-3; D unclear. V lost 5 bases to trimming and J lost 0 bases, with 6 bases between them. This CDR3 has 13 amino acids. CDR1 and CDR2 (germline): SGHTA, FQGTGA. The CDR3 coding sequence is TGTGCCAGCAGCGTGGGGAGCACAGATACGCAGTATTTT. Encoded protein: CASSVGSTDTQYF.

This clone was seen more than once but under ten times. The rearrangement links TRBV24-1 to TRBJ1-2; D is perhaps TRBD1 (5 bases). V was clipped by 6 bases and J by 9 bases, with 10 bases between them. Germline V lookup: CDR1 KGHDR, CDR2 SFDVKD. This CDR3 contains 11 residues. CDR3 DNA: TGTGCCACCAGTAGTGGGGGACGCTACACCTTC. The encoded protein is CATSSGGRYTF.

The chain recombines TRBV4-3 with TRBJ1-5; 8 bases agree with TRBD1. V was pared by 6 bases and J by 3 bases, with 7 bases of the junction left unmatched. This CDR3 spans 15 amino acids. Germline assignment: CDR1 LGHNA and CDR2 YSLEER. The CDR3 sequence is CASRADRALNQPQHF. The CDR3 DNA is TGCGCCAGCAGAGCGGACAGGGCACTCAATCAGCCCCAGCATTTT.

The chain combines TRBV24-1 with TRBJ1-2; maybe TRBD1 (5 bases). Trimming removed 6 bases from V and 2 bases from J, with 9 bases in between. Germline V CDR1 and CDR2: KGHDR, SFDVKD. The CDR3 extends over 13 amino acids. DNA of the CDR3: TGTGCCACCAGTCGGGACGGGAACTATGGCTACACCTTC. It is translated as CATSRDGNYGYTF.

The gene calls are TRBV5-6 and TRBJ1-4; 7 positions agree with TRBD1. Unmatched junction bases numbered 4, after V lost 3 bases and J lost 5 bases. Germline V gene lookup returns CDR1 SGHDT and CDR2 YYEEEE. The CDR3 loop spans 14 amino acids. In nucleotides, the CDR3 is TGTGCCAGCAGCTGGGGACAGCCGAATGAAAAACTGTTTTTT. It specifies CASSWGQPNEKLFF.

This rearrangement joins TRBV19 to TRBJ1-2; D call uncertain. With 3 bases removed from V and 4 bases from J, the gap between germline ends came to 9 bases. The CDR3 runs to 13 residues. CDR1 is LNHDA and CDR2 is SQIVND in the germline V gene (reference sequence). The CDR3 DNA sequence: TGTGCCAGTAGTATCCATCTCAGCTATGGCTACACCTTC. Translated, it gives CASSIHLSYGYTF.

This rearrangement joins TRBV10-3 to TRBJ2-3; D not certain. The CDR3 is made up of 14 amino acids. Germline CDR1 reads ENHRY; CDR2 reads SYGVKD. V dropped 0 bases and J dropped 1 base, with 5 bases sitting between them. This CDR3 is CAISESTRTDTQYF. CDR3 coding DNA: TGTGCCATCAGTGAGTCGACACGCACAGATACGCAGTATTTT.

This clone was counted only a few times. The chain employs TRBV2 and TRBJ1-2, with a possible D match to TRBD1 (6 bases). With 6 bases removed from V and 2 bases from J, the gap between germline ends came to 13 bases. This CDR3 is 14 amino acids long. Germline V CDR1 and CDR2: SNHLY, FYNNEI. The CDR3 here is CASRMTGSNYGYTF. Here the CDR3 DNA reads TGTGCCAGCAGGATGACAGGATCCAACTATGGCTACACCTTC.

The chain joins TRBV7-2 to TRBJ2-2, with 12 bases that match TRBD2. The CDR3 contains 17 residues. After removal of 2 bases from V and 0 bases from J, the junction contained 1 base not matched to a gene. Germline V gene lookup returns CDR1 SGHTA and CDR2 FQGNSA. The CDR3 coding sequence is TGTGCCAGCAGCTTACTAGCGGGGGGGCCGAACACCGGGGAGCTGTTTTTT. It is translated as CASSLLAGGPNTGELFF.

V gene TRBV6-1 combines with J gene TRBJ2-5, with TRBD1 identical over 7 bases. CDR1 is MNHNS, CDR2 SASEGT, per germline. This CDR3 region has 18 residues. J was trimmed by 0 bases and V by 2 bases; bases with no gene match: 12. As DNA, the CDR3 is TGTGCCAGCAGTGAAAAGTGGGGACAGATAAAGTACCAAGAGACCCAGTACTTC. Translated, it gives CASSEKWGQIKYQETQYF.